This T cell receptor beta chain was recovered during a study of naive and memory T cell subsets. Study-level findings and limits: Naive and memory subsets had different power law exponents for TCR abundance.

CD45RA-CD27- cells were effector memory; CD45RA+CD27- cells were EMRA. This clonotype was detected many times. Its antigen is not identified. Both TRBC1 and TRBC2 were covered by a beta constant-region primer of two equimolar oligonucleotides. TCRdb processed the UMI-ligation and nested PCR reads anew with MiXCR; each CDR3 protein has one entry. The table has tens of thousands of distinct CDR3 sequences, roughly 13% seen once. The receptor was derived from a human donor in good health. The specimen was effector memory CD4+ T cells from blood. Subset denoted: effector memory, CD45RA- CD27-.

The chain's CDR3 is CSVGQTGMGETQYF. The CDR3 bases are TGCAGCGTTGGACAAACGGGAATGGGAGAGACCCAGTACTTC. This chain joins TRBV29-1 and TRBJ2-5, with a weak D call TRBD2 (5 bases). V lost 4 bases and J lost 4, with 16 bases in between. The CDR3 has 14 residues. CDR1 and CDR2 (germline): SQVTM, ANQGSEA. Drawing the rest from reference TRBV29-1 and TRBJ2-5, the complete variable domain is SAVISQKPSRDICQRGTSLTIQCQVDSQVTMMFWYRQQPGQSLTLIATANQGSEATYESGFVIDKFPISRPNLTFSTLTVSNMSPEDSSIYLCSVGQTGMGETQYFGPGTRLLVL.